These 8 T cell receptor beta chains were sequenced from one sample in a study of cytomegalovirus exposure and HLA in healthy donors. 60 Vbeta and 13 Jbeta primers were used in PCR. The data were produced by immunoSEQ multiplex PCR, yet TCRdb's version contains in-frame clones alone and is incomplete. This sample has about 190,000 clones, with more than 60% found just once. Sequences were obtained from PBMCs. These TCRs come from a woman in her 30s in good health and CMV-seropositive.

The V and J genes are TRBV5-6 and TRBJ2-1, with a weak D call TRBD1 (5 bases). There are 12 residues in the CDR3. V lost 2 bases, J lost 5 bases, and 5 bases lay in between. Looked up from germline, CDR1 is SGHDT and CDR2 is YYEEEE. Written as DNA, the CDR3 is TGTGCCAGCAGCTTACAGGACAATGAGCAGTTCTTC. This gives the protein CASSLQDNEQFF.

The V and J genes are TRBV30 and TRBJ2-3, with D possibly matching TRBD2 (6 bases). The V end lost 2 bases, the J end lost 3 bases, and 15 bases lay between the germline ends. From germline, CDR1 is GTSNPN and CDR2 SVGIG (reference sequence). The CDR3 extends over 15 amino acids. CDR3 sequence (DNA): TGTGCCTGGAGTCCTAGACTAGGATGGACAGATACGCAGTATTTT. Protein product: CAWSPRLGWTDTQYF.

CDR3 amino acids: CAIRSISTEAFF. For the CDR3, the DNA is TGTGCCATCAGGAGTATAAGCACTGAAGCTTTCTTT. The chain links TRBV10-3 to TRBJ1-1; no clear D. The germline V gene has CDR1 ENHRY and CDR2 SYGVKD. V was shortened by 6 bases and J by 4 bases, with 9 bases between the two germline ends. This CDR3 has 12 amino acids.

V gene TRBV6-1 combines with J gene TRBJ2-3; 13 bases line up with TRBD2. In germline, CDR1 is MNHNS, CDR2 SASEGT. V gave up 2 bases and J gave up 7 bases; unmatched junction bases: 12. This CDR3 comprises 18 residues. CDR3 loop: CASSEIWGKLAGGNTQYF. CDR3 bases: TGTGCCAGCAGTGAAATTTGGGGCAAACTAGCGGGGGGGAATACGCAGTATTTT.

This chain connects TRBV7-2 to TRBJ2-7, with TRBD1 matching over 8 bases. CDR1 is SGHTA, CDR2 FQGNSA, per germline. V trimming: 3 bases; J trimming: 7 bases; junction bases outside the gene matches: 11. This CDR3 spans 15 amino acids. Here the CDR3 reads CASSFGGQVSREQYF. CDR3 bases: TGTGCCAGCAGCTTCGGGGGACAGGTCTCGAGGGAGCAGTACTTC.

The chain uses TRBV29-1 and TRBJ2-7, with TRBD1 matching over 11 bases. V lost 7 bases to trimming and J lost 5 bases; unmatched junction nucleotides: 7. The length of the CDR3 is 13 residues. Germline CDR1 reads SQVTM; CDR2 reads ANQGSEA. CDR3 loop: CSGGGQGADEQYF. The CDR3 DNA is TGCAGCGGAGGTGGACAGGGGGCTGACGAGCAGTACTTC.

CDR3 DNA: TGCGCCAGCGGTCGCCCGGACAGGGAGGGGAATGAGCAGTTCTTC. It codes for CASGRPDREGNEQFF. The chain has TRBV4-1 and TRBJ2-1; TRBD1 is a possible D gene (8 bases). Germline lookup yields CDR1 MGHRA and CDR2 YSYEKL. V lost 8 bases, J lost 7 bases, and 21 bases lay in between. The CDR3 length is 15 residues.

The chain employs TRBV25-1 and TRBJ1-2; 9 bases line up with TRBD1. V shed 5 bases, J shed 4 bases, and the junction held 8 bases outside the gene matches. Per germline, CDR1 MGHDK and CDR2 SYGVNS. CDR3 length equals 15 residues. DNA of the CDR3: TGTGCCAGCAGTCCCCCGGACAGGGGCGCCTATGGCTACACCTTC. Its translation is CASSPPDRGAYGYTF.